This T cell receptor (beta chain) derives from a study of cytomegalovirus exposure and HLA in healthy donors. Whole-study context: Sequencing of some 190 million T cells in an earlier analysis found 95 million to 120 million unique TCR beta sequences.

Among the donors, all were healthy bone marrow donors. As regards this clone: Its target is unknown.

The study's findings and limits: Compared with the approximately 700-donor mean, an Asian-associated ancestry cluster reportedly had fewer N-insertions, according to a later analysis. In an earlier analysis, most TCR beta V segments were productive about 87% or about 30% of the time.

Primers for the PCR totalled 60 Vbeta and 13 Jbeta. Sequencing was performed with immunoSEQ multiplex PCR; in TCRdb, only in-frame clones are kept and a portion is missing. The data contain about 150,000 clones, approximately 88% of them singletons. Germline V lookup: CDR1 MDHEN, CDR2 SYDVKM. This CDR3 spans 14 amino acids. The J segment lost 3 bases and the V segment lost 6 bases, leaving 5 bases of the junction unmatched. Sample: PBMCs. The sequence was obtained from a woman in her forties in good health and CMV-seronegative. This sequence joins TRBV28 and TRBJ2-7, with 10 bases fitting TRBD2. The CDR3 DNA reads TGTGCCAGCAGCCCTTGGACTAGCGGCTACGAGCAGTACTTC. It specifies CASSPWTSGYEQYF.